These T cell receptor beta chains were read from a single sample in a study of blood T cells in healthy people across ages. A single record per CDR3 protein comes from TCRdb applying MiXCR to the 5' RACE reads. The sample shows about 1 million distinct CDR3 sequences, 40% to 45% of them seen only once. Source material: blood. These receptors all stem from a woman between 55 and 75 years old in good health. The CDR3 runs from the conserved cysteine through the conserved F or W. The D gene is left open where the match is weak. The size of a clone is reported for some rows only, either as once, few or many, or as a class for expanded clones.

v_call	clone_size	j_call	d_call	cdr3_aa	cdr3_nt
TRBV7-8	once	TRBJ2-1	TRBD1	CASSLAYRTGGGNEQFF	TGTGCCAGCAGCTTAGCGTACAGGACAGGGGGTGGGAATGAGCAGTTCTTC
TRBV2	once	TRBJ2-1	NA	CASSEVGGSEQFF	TGTGCCAGCAGTGAAGTAGGTGGGAGCGAGCAGTTCTTC
TRBV5-1	few	TRBJ2-1	NA	CASSSTGADSNEQFF	TGCGCCAGCAGCTCAACCGGGGCGGACTCCAATGAGCAGTTCTTC
TRBV11-2	NA	TRBJ1-2	NA	CASSPASSRLYTF	TGTGCCAGCAGCCCAGCGTCCTCCCGGCTCTACACCTTC
TRBV20-1	once	TRBJ2-7	NA	CSPKAGPYEQYF	TGCAGCCCCAAAGCAGGGCCTTACGAGCAGTACTTC
TRBV25-1	NA	TRBJ1-2	NA	CASNGAGKGLSYTF	TGTGCCAGCAACGGGGCAGGGAAGGGTCTAAGCTACACCTTC
TRBV19	NA	TRBJ2-5	NA	CASSIRQETQYF	TGTGCCAGTAGTATACGGCAAGAGACCCAGTACTTC
TRBV7-9	few	TRBJ2-1	NA	CASSSLIRSYNEQFF	TGTGCCAGCAGCTCACTCATCCGCTCCTACAATGAGCAGTTCTTC
TRBV7-8	NA	TRBJ2-3	NA	CASSRPRESVDTQYF	TGTGCCAGCAGCAGACCTCGCGAGTCGGTAGATACGCAGTATTTT
TRBV14	NA	TRBJ2-3	TRBD2	CASSQGRTIAGGTDTQYF	TGTGCCAGCAGCCAAGGTCGTACAATAGCGGGAGGCACAGATACGCAGTATTTT
TRBV20-1	many	TRBJ2-7	NA	CSARADTGGGYEQYF	TGCAGTGCTAGGGCAGACACAGGAGGGGGCTACGAGCAGTACTTC
TRBV7-3	NA	TRBJ1-1	NA	CASGTAGDTEAFF	TGTGCCAGTGGGACGGCCGGGGACACTGAAGCTTTCTTT
TRBV24-1	NA	TRBJ2-1	TRBD2	CATSDILASNYNEQFF	TGTGCCACCAGTGATATACTAGCGTCTAACTACAATGAGCAGTTCTTC
TRBV24-1	NA	TRBJ2-3	NA	CATGREDTQYF	TGTGCCACCGGGCGCGAAGATACGCAGTATTTT
TRBV24-1	NA	TRBJ2-3	NA	CATSGGTTDTQYF	TGTGCCACCAGTGGGGGGACCACAGATACGCAGTATTTT
TRBV6-2/TRBV6-3	few	TRBJ2-5	NA	CASSHLSGQETQYF	TGTGCCAGCAGTCACCTTAGCGGCCAAGAGACCCAGTACTTC
TRBV12-3/TRBV12-4	few	TRBJ2-7	TRBD1	CASSLGQGVFDEQYF	TGTGCCAGCAGCCTGGGACAGGGGGTATTTGACGAGCAGTACTTC
TRBV20-1	few	TRBJ1-5	NA	CSARDIAGLRSNQPQHF	TGCAGTGCTAGAGATATCGCAGGGTTGCGTAGCAATCAGCCCCAGCATTTT
TRBV6-1	once	TRBJ2-3	TRBD1	CASRWDRGTDTQYF	TGTGCCAGCAGATGGGACAGGGGCACAGATACGCAGTATTTT
TRBV28	few	TRBJ2-7	TRBD1	CASSPNRGKGSDEQYF	TGTGCCAGCAGTCCTAACAGGGGAAAGGGAAGCGACGAGCAGTACTTC
TRBV20-1	NA	TRBJ2-5	NA	CSARGGRYSTSQYF	TGCAGTGCCCGCGGTGGTAGGTACTCTACGTCGCAGTACTTC
TRBV4-2	NA	TRBJ2-1	TRBD2	CASSQVAGLSYNEQFF	TGTGCCAGCAGCCAGGTAGCGGGACTCTCCTACAATGAGCAGTTCTTC
TRBV4-2	few	TRBJ2-4	TRBD1	CASSQDWGSGQGGKNIQYF	TGTGCCAGCAGCCAAGATTGGGGATCGGGACAGGGGGGCAAAAACATTCAGTACTTC
TRBV11-2	NA	TRBJ2-3	NA	CASSLFSSGGTDTQYF	TGTGCCAGCAGCCTCTTCTCGTCAGGGGGCACAGATACGCAGTATTTT
TRBV27	few	TRBJ2-7	TRBD2	CASSLSAGVVDYEQYF	TGTGCCAGCAGTTTATCGGCGGGAGTCGTTGACTACGAGCAGTACTTC
TRBV15	once	TRBJ2-1	NA	CATSRDRLGSEQFF	TGTGCCACCAGCAGAGATAGGCTAGGGAGTGAGCAGTTCTTC
TRBV4-1	NA	TRBJ2-5	TRBD2	CASSREAGASRETQYF	TGCGCCAGCAGCCGGGAAGCGGGAGCTTCCCGAGAGACCCAGTACTTC
TRBV10-3	once	TRBJ2-3	NA	CAIRGGHTDTQYF	TGTGCCATCAGGGGGGGCCACACAGATACGCAGTATTTT
TRBV9	few	TRBJ2-3	TRBD2	CASSIAGATDTQYF	TGTGCCAGCAGCATCGCGGGAGCCACAGATACGCAGTATTTT
TRBV7-9	NA	TRBJ1-1	TRBD1	CASSSVWTGWNTEAFF	TGTGCCAGCAGCTCAGTGTGGACAGGGTGGAACACTGAAGCTTTCTTT
TRBV27	few	TRBJ1-2	TRBD1	CASSLSGTGFNYGYTF	TGTGCCAGCAGTTTAAGTGGGACAGGTTTTAACTATGGCTACACCTTC
TRBV29-1	NA	TRBJ2-7	TRBD1	CSALGDRKKSSYEQYF	TGCAGCGCCCTTGGGGACAGGAAAAAAAGCTCCTACGAGCAGTACTTC
TRBV20-1	NA	TRBJ2-7	NA	CSARDQHTAYEQYF	TGCAGTGCTAGAGATCAGCACACCGCATACGAGCAGTACTTC
TRBV6-5	few	TRBJ2-3	TRBD2	CASSRAGVPTDTQYF	TGTGCCAGCAGCCGAGCGGGAGTTCCGACAGATACGCAGTATTTT
TRBV4-1	NA	TRBJ2-7	NA	CASSPNSGPYEQYF	TGCGCCAGCAGCCCCAACAGTGGTCCCTACGAGCAGTACTTC
TRBV20-1	once	TRBJ2-7	TRBD2	CSARDPTAGLAETYEQYF	TGCAGTGCTAGAGACCCCACGGCGGGACTAGCGGAAACCTACGAGCAGTACTTC
TRBV6-2/TRBV6-3	NA	TRBJ1-2	NA	CASRRNGAPPNYGYTF	TGTGCCAGCAGACGCAACGGGGCACCTCCTAACTATGGCTACACCTTC
TRBV15	NA	TRBJ1-2	TRBD1	CATSGGTVGGYTF	TGTGCCACCAGCGGAGGGACAGTGGGTGGCTACACCTTC
TRBV29-1	few	TRBJ1-2	TRBD1	CSVEEGGRNYGYTF	TGCAGCGTTGAAGAAGGGGGCAGAAACTATGGCTACACCTTC
TRBV11-2	NA	TRBJ2-1	NA	CASSPDRSVNEQFF	TGTGCCAGCAGCCCAGACAGGAGCGTCAATGAGCAGTTCTTC
TRBV28	NA	TRBJ2-7	NA	CASRPSGLPYEQYF	TGTGCCAGCAGACCATCGGGACTGCCCTACGAGCAGTACTTC
TRBV6-1	NA	TRBJ2-1	NA	CASSLWGGRNYNEQFF	TGTGCCAGCAGCCTTTGGGGGGGCAGAAACTACAATGAGCAGTTCTTC
TRBV27	NA	TRBJ2-1	NA	CASSYRAGNEQFF	TGTGCCAGCAGTTACAGGGCCGGCAATGAGCAGTTCTTC
TRBV7-3	NA	TRBJ2-2	NA	CASSYRDSKGTGELFF	TGTGCCAGCAGCTACAGGGACTCCAAAGGGACCGGGGAGCTGTTTTTT
TRBV29-1	many	TRBJ1-2	NA	CSAQTDLYGYTF	TGCAGCGCCCAAACGGACCTCTATGGCTACACCTTC
TRBV5-4	NA	TRBJ2-3	NA	CASSQLRDSSTDTQYF	TGTGCCAGCAGCCAGCTTCGTGACAGTTCCACAGATACGCAGTATTTT
TRBV6-5	NA	TRBJ1-2	NA	CASRGDGYYGYTF	TGTGCCAGCAGGGGGGACGGATACTATGGCTACACCTTC
TRBV29-1	few	TRBJ2-1	TRBD2	CSVGPGVAGVNEQFF	TGCAGCGTTGGACCCGGGGTAGCGGGAGTGAATGAGCAGTTCTTC
TRBV20-1	NA	TRBJ2-5	TRBD1	CSARDRQGAVPETQYF	TGCAGTGCTAGAGATCGTCAGGGGGCGGTTCCAGAGACCCAGTACTTC
TRBV4-2	many	TRBJ2-3	TRBD2	CASSQVASGGGTDTQYF	TGTGCCAGCAGCCAAGTGGCTAGCGGAGGGGGCACAGATACGCAGTATTTT
TRBV12-3/TRBV12-4	once	TRBJ2-7	NA	CASSLRGAIRVYEQYF	TGTGCCAGCAGTTTAAGGGGAGCGATACGTGTTTACGAGCAGTACTTC
TRBV6-4	few	TRBJ2-1	TRBD2	CASSDSGLADYNEQFF	TGTGCCAGCAGTGACTCGGGACTAGCGGACTACAATGAGCAGTTCTTC
TRBV6-1	NA	TRBJ2-1	TRBD2	CASTQTSGMGIEQFF	TGCGCCAGCACCCAAACTAGCGGGATGGGGATTGAGCAGTTCTTC
TRBV5-1	many	TRBJ2-7	NA	CASSRDGTYEQYF	TGCGCCAGCAGTCGGGACGGTACCTACGAGCAGTACTTC
TRBV20-1	NA	TRBJ2-7	TRBD2	CSAKSGTSIGEQYF	TGCAGTGCTAAATCCGGGACTAGCATCGGCGAGCAGTACTTC
TRBV2	NA	TRBJ2-2	TRBD1	CASRPTGVFTGELFF	TGTGCCAGCAGACCGACAGGGGTCTTCACCGGGGAGCTGTTTTTT
TRBV6-1	NA	TRBJ2-5	NA	CASSEYASLLWETQYF	TGTGCCAGCAGTGAATATGCCAGCCTTTTATGGGAGACCCAGTACTTC
TRBV29-1	NA	TRBJ2-7	NA	CSVSGDLREGQYF	TGCAGCGTATCTGGGGACTTGAGGGAAGGGCAGTACTTC
TRBV7-4	few	TRBJ2-7	NA	CASSFPGQWEFYEQYF	TGTGCCAGCAGCTTTCCGGGTCAGTGGGAGTTCTACGAGCAGTACTTC
TRBV28	NA	TRBJ1-2	TRBD1	CASSSGTGVRNYGYTF	TGTGCCAGCAGTTCAGGGACAGGGGTTCGTAACTATGGCTACACCTTC